Listed below are T cell receptor beta chains from one sample, sequenced in a study of blood T cell repertoires in COVID-19. The data were produced by immunoSEQ multiplex PCR, yet TCRdb's version contains in-frame clones alone and is incomplete. The sample includes around 80,000 clones, over 70% of them seen just once. Sequences were obtained from peripheral blood. These receptors were collected from a man aged 50 to 59 with active or convalescent COVID-19. Each CDR3 is given with its conserved first and last residue. A D gene is named only where the DNA matches it firmly. Clone size is given for some rows only: seen once, a few or many times, or a class if the clone is expanded.

d_call	v_call	j_call	clone_size	cdr3_length	cdr3_aa	cdr3_nt
TRBD2	TRBV4-3	TRBJ2-5	few	15	CASSQTGGAGETQYF	TGCGCCAGCAGCCAGACCGGGGGGGCTGGGGAGACCCAGTACTTC
.	TRBV27	TRBJ2-6	few	17	CASSLWGADSGANVLTF	TGTGCCAGCAGTTTATGGGGAGCAGACTCTGGGGCCAACGTCCTGACTTTC
TRBD2	TRBV11-2	TRBJ2-7	.	15	CASRPTSGGAGEQYF	TGTGCCAGCAGACCTACTAGCGGGGGGGCCGGCGAGCAGTACTTC
.	TRBV6-5	TRBJ2-7	.	15	CASSYSGEGAYEQYF	TGTGCCAGCAGTTACTCGGGGGAGGGGGCCTACGAGCAGTACTTC
.	TRBV24-1	TRBJ2-2	once	14	CATSDLYSRGELFF	TGTGCCACCAGTGATCTATACTCCCGTGGGGAGCTGTTTTTT
.	TRBV5-4	TRBJ1-2	once	14	CASSLVGRDYGYTF	TGTGCCAGCAGCTTGGTTGGCAGGGACTATGGCTACACCTTC
.	TRBV5-6	TRBJ1-3	.	16	CASSLAPGGTGNTIYF	TGTGCCAGCAGCTTGGCTCCGGGAGGAACTGGAAACACCATATATTTT
.	TRBV18	TRBJ2-7	.	13	CASSPTDIYEQYF	TGTGCCAGCTCACCTACGGACATTTACGAGCAGTACTTC
TRBD1	TRBV7-7	TRBJ2-2	.	17	CASSHTGGVGNTGELFF	TGTGCTAGCAGTCATACAGGGGGCGTAGGGAACACCGGGGAGCTGTTTTTT
.	TRBV19	TRBJ1-4	.	15	CASSNTGMGDEKLFF	TGTGCCAGTAGTAACACGGGGATGGGTGATGAAAAACTGTTTTTT
TRBD2	TRBV19	TRBJ2-2	.	13	CATSGGIPGELFF	TGTGCCACTAGCGGGGGGATCCCCGGGGAGCTGTTTTTT
.	TRBV12-3/TRBV12-4	TRBJ1-2	.	13	CASSPDSSYGYTF	TGTGCCAGCAGCCCCGACTCATCTTATGGCTACACCTTC